The 23 T cell receptor beta chains in this list originate from one sample, sequenced in a study of post-analysis software for immune sequencing data. Study-wide results and limits: Relative to controls, patients had a few TRBV segments at higher frequency, with TRBV5-6, TRBV5-1 and TRBV20-1 among these.

TCR beta cDNA libraries included unique molecular identifiers. One entry per CDR3 protein results from TCRdb running MiXCR on the PCR reads. The sample comprises 650,000 to 850,000 distinct CDR3 sequences, around 50% of which are singletons, and about 4.8% rests with the top ten. These receptors lack a known antigen. Sequences were obtained from blood. All receptors come from a girl aged 10-17 years with multiple sclerosis.

The chain uses TRBV10-1 and TRBJ1-5, with unresolved D. The V gene lost 5 bases and the J gene lost 2 bases, with 16 bases spanning the gap. This CDR3 is 16 amino acids long. From germline, CDR1 is WNHNN and CDR2 SYGVQD (reference sequence). The CDR3 DNA is TGCGCCAGCAGTCTCCGGGCCTCTAGGCGCAATCAGCCCCAGCATTTT. Translating gives CASSLRASRRNQPQHF.

V usage is TRBV5-1 and J usage is TRBJ2-2; D remains ambiguous. The germline V gene has CDR1 SGHRS and CDR2 YFSETQ. This CDR3 is built from 17 residues. Trimming left V 1 base short and J 4 bases short, with 17 bases between. CDR3 nucleotides: TGCGCCAGCAGCTTGCGTTTCGCGACCCGCGGCACCGGGGAGCTGTTTTTT. Its protein product is CASSLRFATRGTGELFF.

This rearrangement joins TRBV25-1 to TRBJ2-6; 7 nucleotides match TRBD2. J was trimmed by 0 bases and V by 4 bases; bases with no gene match: 3. Germline CDR1 is MGHDK and CDR2 is SYGVNS. The CDR3 runs 16 residues. CDR3 region: CASSVTGGSGANVLTF. CDR3 in DNA: TGTGCCAGCAGTGTCACGGGGGGCTCTGGGGCCAACGTCCTGACTTTC.

The chain carries TRBV29-1 and TRBJ2-7, with TRBD1 identical over 8 bases. The CDR3 runs 13 residues. Looked up from germline, CDR1 is SQVTM and CDR2 is ANQGSEA. The CDR3 protein is CNTGQGEAYEQYF. The CDR3 bases are TGCAACACTGGACAGGGAGAGGCCTACGAGCAGTACTTC.

The genes are TRBV5-1 and TRBJ2-1, with 8 nucleotides matching TRBD2. The CDR3 is made up of 14 amino acids. Trimming took 0 bases from V and 9 from J; bases not matched to a gene: 5. Germline V gene data show CDR1 as SGHRS and CDR2 as YFSETQ. Here the CDR3 reads CASSLGTGGFEQFF. CDR3 coding DNA: TGCGCCAGCAGCTTGGGGACGGGGGGGTTTGAGCAGTTCTTC.

The chain combines TRBV5-6 with TRBJ2-7, with 9 bases fitting TRBD2. This CDR3 contains 15 residues. Per germline, CDR1 SGHDT and CDR2 YYEEEE. The V and J ends lost 5 bases and 0 bases, in that order; junction bases with no gene match: 6. The chain's CDR3 is CASRAGTSPSYEQYF. Here the CDR3 DNA reads TGTGCCAGCAGAGCCGGGACTAGCCCCTCCTACGAGCAGTACTTC.

A few counts support this clonotype. The chain carries TRBV7-3 and TRBJ1-6; no clear D. V gave up 0 bases and J gave up 8 bases, with 5 bases separating them. The germline V gene has CDR1 SGHTA and CDR2 FQGTGA. The CDR3 runs to 13 residues. This chain's CDR3 is CASSLTRDSPLHF. CDR3 nucleotides: TGTGCCAGCAGCTTAACCCGGGATTCACCCCTCCACTTT.

This clonotype has just a few counts. The chain employs TRBV7-9 and TRBJ2-5; 7 nucleotides line up with TRBD1. Germline lookup yields CDR1 SEHNR and CDR2 FQNEAQ (reference sequence). V trimming: 5 bases; J trimming: 5 bases; junction bases outside the gene matches: 11. The CDR3 covers 15 residues. The CDR3 nucleotides are TGTGCCAGCAGCAAATTGACAGGGCCTAGGGAGACCCAGTACTTC. Translating gives CASSKLTGPRETQYF.

The table lists this clonotype with a few counts. The chain links TRBV5-1 to TRBJ2-3; perhaps TRBD1 as D (6 bases). Trimming removed 5 bases from V and 2 bases from J, with 15 bases in between. Germline assignment: CDR1 SGHRS and CDR2 YFSETQ. This CDR3 comprises 15 residues. The CDR3: CASSVQGSFTDTQYF. The CDR3 nucleotides are TGCGCCAGCAGTGTACAGGGTTCCTTCACAGATACGCAGTATTTT.

The rearrangement uses TRBV7-2 and TRBJ2-3, with D tentatively TRBD1 (5 bases). The germline CDR1 and CDR2 sequences are SGHTA and FQGNSA. The V gene lost 5 bases and the J gene lost 2 bases, with 17 bases spanning the gap. CDR3 size: 16 residues. CDR3 loop: CASSHLLGQLTDTQYF. For the CDR3, the DNA is TGTGCCAGCAGCCACTTGTTAGGACAACTCACAGATACGCAGTATTTT.

This clonotype was found many times. V and J are TRBV5-6 and TRBJ1-2, with TRBD1 as a possible D gene (5 bases). Germline loops: CDR1 SGHDT, CDR2 YYEEEE. Trimming shortened V by 2 bases and J by 2 bases, and 7 bases separated the two germline ends. The CDR3 has 13 residues. The CDR3 sequence: CASSFPGNYGYTF. In DNA, the CDR3 is TGTGCCAGCAGCTTCCCAGGGAACTATGGCTACACCTTC. Drawing the rest from reference TRBV5-6 and TRBJ1-2, the complete variable domain is DAGVTQSPTHLIKTRGQQVTLRCSPKSGHDTVSWYQQALGQGPQFIFQYYEEEERQRGNFPDRFSGHQFPNYSSELNVNALLLGDSALYLCASSFPGNYGYTFGSGTRLTVV.

The gene calls are TRBV24-1 and TRBJ2-1, with 7 bases matching TRBD1. The CDR3 runs to 11 residues. J lost 9 bases, V lost 8 bases, and 3 bases had no gene match. Germline V gene data show CDR1 as KGHDR and CDR2 as SFDVKD. The CDR3 reads CATTQGVEQFF. In DNA, the CDR3 is TGTGCCACCACCCAGGGGGTTGAGCAGTTCTTC.

The chain couples TRBV7-9 to TRBJ2-4; a weak D match, TRBD1 (5 bases). Trimming left V 4 bases short and J 1 base short, with 14 bases between. Germline-derived CDR1 and CDR2 are SEHNR and FQNEAQ (reference sequence). There are 16 residues in the CDR3. CDR3 sequence reads: CASSYDSPQAKNIQYF. The CDR3 DNA follows: TGTGCCAGCAGCTACGACAGCCCCCAGGCCAAAAACATTCAGTACTTC.

The chain couples TRBV20-1 to TRBJ2-5; the D call may be TRBD1 or TRBD2 (5 bases each). The J call is doubtful: the DNA matches TRBJ2-7 better. This CDR3 is 11 amino acids long. Looked up from germline, CDR1 is DFQATT and CDR2 is SNEGSKA (reference sequence). CDR3 nucleotides: TGCAGTGCTAGTCTGGGGACCGAGCAGTACTTC. This gives the protein CSASLGTEQYF.

There are a few counts of this clonotype. J is TRBJ2-3 and V is TRBV7-3; TRBD2 aligns across 8 bases. Per the germline V gene, CDR1 is SGHTA and CDR2 is FQGTGA. The V gene end was trimmed by 5 bases and the J gene end by 2 bases; junction bases not matched to a gene: 6. The CDR3 runs to 15 residues. The CDR3 DNA sequence: TGTGCCAGCAGCCCTACTAGCGGAATCACAGATACGCAGTATTTT. Amino acids: CASSPTSGITDTQYF.

As DNA, the CDR3 is TGCAGTGCTAGGGACAGAAGAAGAGGGGGTAGAGCTAACTATGGCTACACCTTC. Amino acids: CSARDRRRGGRANYGYTF. The chain joins TRBV20-1 to TRBJ1-2; a weak D match, TRBD1 (6 bases). V dropped 3 bases and J dropped 0 bases, with 23 bases sitting between them. The CDR3 is 18 residues long. Germline V gene lookup returns CDR1 DFQATT and CDR2 SNEGSKA (reference sequence).

J is TRBJ2-7 and V is TRBV5-6; unclear D gene. This CDR3 region has 14 residues. Germline values: CDR1 SGHDT, CDR2 YYEEEE. Trimming removed 4 bases at V and 0 bases at J, with 11 bases between. The CDR3 bases are TGTGCCAGCAGCCCTGCACGGACCTCCTACGAGCAGTACTTC. It translates to CASSPARTSYEQYF. Filled out from reference TRBV5-6 and TRBJ2-7, the complete variable domain reads DAGVTQSPTHLIKTRGQQVTLRCSPKSGHDTVSWYQQALGQGPQFIFQYYEEEERQRGNFPDRFSGHQFPNYSSELNVNALLLGDSALYLCASSPARTSYEQYFGPGTRLTVT.

The J gene is TRBJ2-7, the V gene TRBV7-9; 10 nucleotides line up with TRBD1. CDR3 length: 16 residues. Germline CDR1 SEHNR, CDR2 FQNEAQ (reference sequence). The trim removed 4 bases at V and 3 bases at J, leaving 9 bases unmatched. The CDR3 spells CASSSETGTGVYEQYF. CDR3 nucleotides: TGTGCCAGCAGCTCAGAGACCGGGACAGGGGTCTACGAGCAGTACTTC.

The V and J genes are TRBV6-1 and TRBJ2-7; 11 bases map to TRBD2. Germline assignment: CDR1 MNHNS and CDR2 SASEGT. Germline trimming cut 2 bases from V and 3 bases from J; bases unmatched to any gene: 6. The CDR3 covers 16 residues. The CDR3 DNA is TGTGCCAGCAGTGAACGGACTAGCGGGCCCCACTACGAGCAGTACTTC. Translating it yields CASSERTSGPHYEQYF.

The chain has TRBV6-5 and TRBJ2-7, with D perhaps being TRBD1 or TRBD2 (5 bases each). CDR3 length: 16 residues. Between the trimmed V and J ends, which lost 2 bases and 7 bases, there was a span of 21 bases. Germline loops: CDR1 MNHEY, CDR2 SVGAGI. The CDR3: CASSYGDGALKWEQYF. Written as DNA, the CDR3 is TGTGCCAGCAGTTACGGCGACGGGGCCCTGAAATGGGAGCAGTACTTC.

The genes are TRBV7-9 and TRBJ2-7, with D perhaps being TRBD1 or TRBD2 (5 bases each). Trimming left V 3 bases short and J 2 bases short, with 11 bases between. CDR1 and CDR2 (germline): SEHNR, FQNEAQ (reference sequence). The CDR3 sequence is 14 residues long. CDR3 bases: TGTGCCAGCAGCTTGGGGCACGGGACCTACGAGCAGTACTTC. The encoded protein is CASSLGHGTYEQYF.

This clonotype came up a few times. The chain links TRBV5-1 to TRBJ2-1, with D perhaps TRBD1 (6 bases). CDR1 and CDR2 from the germline V gene are SGHRS and YFSETQ. Trimming took off 0 bases at V and 1 base at J, with 8 bases between the two ends. This CDR3 has 15 amino acids. The DNA for the CDR3 is TGCGCCAGCAGCTTGGGGGGGCCTTCCTACAATGAGCAGTTCTTC. It translates to CASSLGGPSYNEQFF.

The gene calls are TRBV29-1 and TRBJ1-5; perhaps TRBD1 as D (6 bases). V gave up 4 bases and J gave up 4 bases, with 11 bases separating them. Germline V CDR1 and CDR2: SQVTM, ANQGSEA. This CDR3 is 13 amino acids long. The CDR3 is CSVVGDRNQPQHF. Written as DNA, the CDR3 is TGCAGCGTTGTAGGAGACAGGAATCAGCCCCAGCATTTT.